The 18 T cell receptor beta chains below all came from one sample that was sequenced in a study of shared clonotypes between healthy human individuals. Only in-frame clones appear in the TCRdb table, and some are missing; sequencing was by immunoSEQ multiplex PCR. The sample contains 2,500,000 or so clones, over 85% of which appear only once. Sequencing was performed on naive CD4+ T cells sorted from blood. Subset given: CD45RA+ positively selected. These receptors came from a man between 18 and 35 years old in good health.

This clone turned up a few times. This chain joins TRBV4-1 and TRBJ1-1, with D tentatively TRBD1 (5 bases). CDR3 length: 17 residues. V shed 0 bases and J shed 1 base, with 15 bases lying between them. Germline CDR1 and CDR2: MGHRA and YSYEKL. The CDR3 loop reads CASSQDLAGPGNTEAFF. The DNA for the CDR3 is TGCGCCAGCAGCCAAGATTTGGCGGGGCCAGGGAACACTGAAGCTTTCTTT.

V usage is TRBV7-9 and J usage is TRBJ2-7, with D perhaps TRBD1 (5 bases). The CDR3 has 15 residues. CDR1 is SEHNR, CDR2 FQNEAQ, per germline (reference sequence). V lost 3 bases, J lost 2 bases, and 14 bases lay in between. CDR3 protein: CASSLGLKGPYEQYF. The DNA for the CDR3 is TGTGCCAGCAGCTTGGGGCTCAAGGGCCCCTACGAGCAGTACTTC.

The chain carries TRBV29-1 and TRBJ2-3; D is possibly TRBD1 (6 bases). Per germline, CDR1 SQVTM and CDR2 ANQGSEA. The CDR3 loop spans 13 amino acids. The V and J ends lost 4 bases and 4 bases respectively, with 12 bases between them. CDR3 DNA: TGCAGCGTTGTACAGGGCGCCGCAGATACGCAGTATTTT. It encodes CSVVQGAADTQYF.

The rearrangement joins TRBV4-1 to TRBJ1-1, with 7 bases fitting TRBD1. Germline values: CDR1 MGHRA, CDR2 YSYEKL. The CDR3 length is 17 residues. V trimming: 0 bases; J trimming: 4 bases; junction bases outside the gene matches: 11. CDR3: CASSQDLGRGPSTEAFF. The CDR3 DNA sequence: TGCGCCAGCAGCCAAGATCTTGGGAGGGGGCCGAGCACTGAAGCTTTCTTT.

This clone occurred once. The rearrangement joins TRBV14 to TRBJ2-3; D uncertain. The V end was cut by 8 bases, the J end by 2 bases, with 11 bases between. This CDR3 is 13 amino acids long. The germline V gene encodes CDR1 SGHDN and CDR2 FVKESK. CDR3 bases: TGTGCCAGCTCTAGTCTCGACACAGATACGCAGTATTTT. It specifies CASSSLDTDTQYF.

In this sample, this clone turned up once. The chain is built from TRBV7-2 and TRBJ1-1; 9 bases match TRBD1. This CDR3 contains 14 residues. Germline CDR1 and CDR2: SGHTA and FQGNSA. J was trimmed by 4 bases and V by 1 base; bases with no gene match: 1. The CDR3, as DNA: TGTGCCAGCAGCTTAGGGACAGGGGCCACTGAAGCTTTCTTT. Translating it yields CASSLGTGATEAFF.

The CDR3 reads CAAGGGLQETQYF. CDR3 nucleotide sequence: TGTGCCGCGGGGGGAGGCCTCCAAGAGACCCAGTACTTC. The chain combines TRBV7-9 with TRBJ2-5; 8 nucleotides match TRBD2. The CDR3 has 13 residues. CDR1 and CDR2 (germline): SEHNR, FQNEAQ (reference sequence). Trimming took 11 bases from V and 1 from J; bases not matched to a gene: 6.

Worth noting for this clone: The same CDR3 arises from other DNA sequences in this sample as well. The V gene is TRBV7-8, the J gene TRBJ2-1, with D uncertain. Trimming shortened V by 5 bases and J by 7 bases, and 9 bases separated the two germline ends. CDR1 and CDR2 (germline): SGHVS, FQNEAQ. The CDR3 contains 12 residues. CDR3 protein: CASSLTGNEQFF. The CDR3 DNA is TGTGCCAGCAGCCTGACCGGTAATGAGCAGTTCTTC.

Worth noting for this clone: This CDR3 is also generated by other DNA sequences in the sample. This rearrangement joins TRBV27 to TRBJ2-5; D remains unclear. This CDR3 region has 11 residues. Trimming shortened V by 4 bases and J by 3 bases, and 3 bases separated the two germline ends. The germline V gene has CDR1 MNHEY and CDR2 SMNVEV (reference sequence). In DNA form, the CDR3 reads TGTGCCAGCAGTTATAAAGAGACCCAGTACTTC. Encoded protein: CASSYKETQYF.

The chain uses TRBV6-1 and TRBJ1-1; D perhaps matches TRBD1 (6 bases). Trimming pared 3 bases from V and 0 bases from J, leaving 26 bases between. In germline, CDR1 is MNHNS, CDR2 SASEGT. This CDR3 region has 20 residues. DNA for the CDR3: TGTGCCAGCAGTGATCTTAGGTTGCGAACACTAGGGGACATGAACACTGAAGCTTTCTTT. Translating it yields CASSDLRLRTLGDMNTEAFF.

J is TRBJ2-2 and V is TRBV10-3; 7 bases map to TRBD1. J lost 4 bases, V lost 0 bases, and 2 bases had no gene match. The CDR3 spans 15 residues. The germline V gene encodes CDR1 ENHRY and CDR2 SYGVKD. The CDR3 DNA reads TGTGCCATCAGTGAGTCGACAGGGAGCACCGGGGAGCTGTTTTTT. Translated, it gives CAISESTGSTGELFF.

The chain is built from TRBV19 and TRBJ2-7; D possibly corresponds to TRBD1 (5 bases). The CDR3 is 15 residues long. The V end lost 5 bases, the J end lost 5 bases, and 19 bases lay between the germline ends. Germline lookup yields CDR1 LNHDA and CDR2 SQIVND (reference sequence). CDR3 in DNA: TGTGCCAGTAGTTCGACAAGCCCAGGGTTCCACGAGCAGTACTTC. This encodes CASSSTSPGFHEQYF.

This chain uses TRBV6-5 with TRBJ2-7; 13 bases line up with TRBD2. The CDR3 spans 15 residues. Losses at the gene ends were 1 base for V and 5 bases for J; bases not matched to a gene: 2. The germline V gene encodes CDR1 MNHEY and CDR2 SVGAGI. As DNA, the CDR3 is TGTGCCAGCAGTTACTTGGGACTAGCGGGAAACGAGCAGTACTTC. It yields the protein CASSYLGLAGNEQYF.

The CDR3 DNA reads TGTGCCAGTAGTATGGAGGGGCTAGCCAAAAACATTCAGTACTTC. Protein sequence: CASSMEGLAKNIQYF. The gene calls are TRBV19 and TRBJ2-4, with TRBD2 as a possible D gene (6 bases). The ends were cut back, 3 bases at V and 0 bases at J, with 9 bases in the middle. Germline assignment: CDR1 LNHDA and CDR2 SQIVND (reference sequence). There are 15 residues in the CDR3.

The chain couples TRBV30 to TRBJ1-5, with no clear D. V was trimmed by 1 base and J by 5 bases, leaving 12 bases between them. CDR1 GTSNPN and CDR2 SVGIG come from the germline V gene (reference sequence). The CDR3 totals 14 residues. CDR3 loop: CAWSGGRSDQPQHF. The CDR3 bases are TGTGCCTGGAGTGGGGGAAGGTCCGATCAGCCCCAGCATTTT.

The V and J genes are TRBV5-4 and TRBJ2-7, with TRBD1 matching over 11 bases. Unmatched junction bases numbered 6, after V lost 5 bases and J lost 2 bases. Germline V gene data show CDR1 as SGHNT and CDR2 as YYREEE (reference sequence). The CDR3 has 15 amino acids. CDR3 region: CASSYQDRGPYEQYF. The CDR3 nucleotides are TGTGCCAGCAGTTACCAGGACAGGGGGCCCTACGAGCAGTACTTC. Looking up the rest from reference TRBV5-4 and TRBJ2-7 gives the full variable domain: ETGVTQSPTHLIKTRGQQVTLRCSSQSGHNTVSWYQQALGQGPQFIFQYYREEENGRGNFPPRFSGLQFPNYSSELNVNALELDDSALYLCASSYQDRGPYEQYFGPGTRLTVT.

The chain uses TRBV29-1 and TRBJ2-7, with 11 bases fitting TRBD1. CDR3 length: 13 amino acids. The V segment lost 5 bases and the J segment 4 bases; nucleotides outside the gene matches: 4. CDR1 and CDR2 from the germline V gene are SQVTM and ANQGSEA. The CDR3 DNA reads as TGCAGCGTTAGGACAGGGGGCGGATACGAGCAGTACTTC. This encodes CSVRTGGGYEQYF.

This chain uses TRBV2 with TRBJ1-6; D is uncertain. V lost 4 bases, J lost 4 bases, and 8 bases lay in between. This CDR3 is built from 14 residues. In germline, CDR1 is SNHLY, CDR2 FYNNEI. CDR3 region: CASSVLQYNSPLHF. The CDR3 bases are TGTGCCAGCAGTGTATTACAGTATAATTCACCCCTCCACTTT.